The 5 T cell receptor beta chains below were found in one sample sequenced in a study of TIL therapy for anti-PD-1-resistant metastatic lung cancer. The immunoSEQ assay was v3. Repertoires were generated with immunoSEQ multiplex PCR, while TCRdb's copy carries only in-frame clones and drops some. The profile shows 50,000 or so clones, 79% of them singletons. Time point noted: pre-treatment sample, taken before nivolumab and TIL therapy. This specimen was blood, taken at baseline. The receptors here all came from a woman aged 30 to 85 with non-small cell lung cancer.

This chain uses TRBV11-3 with TRBJ1-5, with TRBD1 matching over 10 bases. From germline, CDR1 is SGHNT and CDR2 YENEEA. The V segment lost 4 bases and the J segment 2 bases; nucleotides outside the gene matches: 2. The CDR3 extends over 15 amino acids. This CDR3 reads CASSYGTGGNQPQHF. CDR3 coding DNA: TGTGCCAGCAGCTACGGGACAGGGGGCAATCAGCCCCAGCATTTT.

The J gene is TRBJ2-2, the V gene TRBV19, with 8 bases matching TRBD1. V lost 5 bases and J lost 6; bases outside the gene matches: 14. This CDR3 is built from 17 residues. Germline values: CDR1 LNHDA, CDR2 SQIVND (reference sequence). The CDR3 nucleotides are TGTGCCAGTAGTCGACATCACGGACAGGGAAGATCCGGGGAGCTGTTTTTT. This codes for CASSRHHGQGRSGELFF.

J is TRBJ1-5 and V is TRBV5-1, with 10 bases matching TRBD1. Germline CDR1 SGHRS, CDR2 YFSETQ. This CDR3 has 17 amino acids. Trimming cost V 4 bases and J 0 bases; bases outside gene matches: 7. CDR3 DNA: TGCGCCAGCAGCCCTGACAGGGGGCCTTATAGCAATCAGCCCCAGCATTTT. Translating gives CASSPDRGPYSNQPQHF. The variable domain in full, with the rest retrieved from reference TRBV5-1 and TRBJ1-5, is KAGVTQTPRYLIKTRGQQVTLSCSPISGHRSVSWYQQTPGQGLQFLFEYFSETQRNKGNFPGRFSGRQFSNSRSEMNVSTLELGDSALYLCASSPDRGPYSNQPQHFGDGTRLSIL.

V is TRBV2 and J is TRBJ1-5; D is perhaps TRBD1 (5 bases). From germline, CDR1 is SNHLY and CDR2 FYNNEI. The V end was cut by 2 bases, the J end by 6 bases, with 11 bases between. This CDR3 spans 14 amino acids. Here the CDR3 reads CASSELSGPQPQHF. The CDR3 nucleotides read TGTGCCAGCAGTGAACTCTCGGGACCTCAGCCCCAGCATTTT.

The chain uses TRBV4-1 and TRBJ2-7, with D possibly being TRBD1 (6 bases). The V end lost 0 bases, the J end lost 3 bases, and 12 bases lay between the germline ends. The CDR3 sequence is 15 residues long. The germline gives CDR1 MGHRA, CDR2 YSYEKL. CDR3 nucleotides: TGCGCCAGCAGCCAAGATGTTGCCAGGGGCTACGAGCAGTACTTC. Encoded protein: CASSQDVARGYEQYF.